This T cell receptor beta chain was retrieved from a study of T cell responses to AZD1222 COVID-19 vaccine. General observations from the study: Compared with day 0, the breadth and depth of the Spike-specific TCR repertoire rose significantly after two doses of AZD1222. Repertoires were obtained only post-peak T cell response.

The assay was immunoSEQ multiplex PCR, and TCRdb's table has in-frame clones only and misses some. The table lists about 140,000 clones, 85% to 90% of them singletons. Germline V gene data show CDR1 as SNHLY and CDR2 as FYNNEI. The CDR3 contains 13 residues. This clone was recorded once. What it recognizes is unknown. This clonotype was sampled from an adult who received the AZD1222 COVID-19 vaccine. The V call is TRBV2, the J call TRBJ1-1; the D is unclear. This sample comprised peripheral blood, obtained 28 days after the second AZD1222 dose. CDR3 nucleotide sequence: TGTGCTCTGACACGGGCCAGGAACACTGAAGCTTTCTTT. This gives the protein CALTRARNTEAFF.